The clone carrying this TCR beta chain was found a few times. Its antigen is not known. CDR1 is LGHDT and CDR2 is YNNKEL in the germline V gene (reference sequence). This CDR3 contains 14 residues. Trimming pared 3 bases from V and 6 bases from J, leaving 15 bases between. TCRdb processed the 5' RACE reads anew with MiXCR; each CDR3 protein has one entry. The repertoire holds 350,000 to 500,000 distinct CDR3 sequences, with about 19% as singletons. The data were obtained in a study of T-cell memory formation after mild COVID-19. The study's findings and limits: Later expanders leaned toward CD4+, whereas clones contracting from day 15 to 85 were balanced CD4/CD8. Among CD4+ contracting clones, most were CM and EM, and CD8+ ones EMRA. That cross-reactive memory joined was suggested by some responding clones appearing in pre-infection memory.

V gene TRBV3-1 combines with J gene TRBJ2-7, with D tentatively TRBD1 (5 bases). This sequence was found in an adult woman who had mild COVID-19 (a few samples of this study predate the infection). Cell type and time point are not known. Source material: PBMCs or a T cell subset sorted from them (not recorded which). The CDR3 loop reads CASSHSGPTVEQYF. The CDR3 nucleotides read TGTGCCAGCAGCCACTCTGGCCCGACAGTCGAGCAGTACTTC.